This TCR beta chain was recovered during a study of sequential checkpoint blockade in melanoma. Background on the study: Arm A got nivolumab then ipilimumab; arm B the reverse, 1:1.

TCRdb's table, derived via immunoSEQ multiplex PCR, lists solely in-frame clones and lacks some. The repertoire holds 35,000 to 45,000 clones, approximately 84% seen once, with 5.5% in the top ten. Treatment in this sample: randomized to nivolumab then ipilimumab (arm A) or the reverse (arm B). Patients had received no earlier DNA-damaging chemotherapy. PBMC sorting kept live CD3+CD8+ cells without CD19 or CD56. The V gene's germline CDR1 is MNHEY and CDR2 SVGAGI. The CDR3 covers 15 residues. J lost 6 bases, V lost 4 bases, and 3 bases had no gene match. The sequence was collected from a human donor with melanoma. V gene TRBV6-5 combines with J gene TRBJ2-2, with TRBD1 matching 12 bases. Sequencing was performed on CD8+ T cells sorted from blood (inferred from file names), taken from a patient given nivolumab and ipilimumab in sequence. This CDR3 reads CASSWGQGAAGELFF. In DNA form, the CDR3 reads TGTGCCAGCAGTTGGGGACAGGGGGCGGCCGGGGAGCTGTTTTTT.